One and the same sample provided the 8 T cell receptor beta chains below, sequenced in a study of shared clonotypes between healthy human individuals. Profiled with immunoSEQ multiplex PCR; TCRdb holds only in-frame clones, not every one. The data show some 2.1 million clones, around 93% seen once. Only CD45RO-negative cells positively selected for CCR7 counted as naive CD8 cells, so terminally differentiated effector memory CD45RA+ cells were excluded. The sequenced material came from naive CD8+ T cells from PBMCs. All receptors come from a man younger than 30 in good health. Some clones in this sample may be carry-over from other donors' samples.

This clone was detected only once. This chain connects TRBV13 to TRBJ2-3; 10 nucleotides match TRBD1. Looked up from germline, CDR1 is PRHDT and CDR2 is FYEKMQ (reference sequence). The CDR3 consists of 13 residues. With 5 bases clipped from V and 7 bases from J, the junction kept 3 bases outside the gene matches. The CDR3 protein is CASSDRGLNTQYF. The CDR3 nucleotides are TGTGCCAGCAGCGACAGGGGGCTGAATACGCAGTATTTT.

V and J are TRBV5-4 and TRBJ1-1; possible D gene TRBD1, 5 bases. Trimming took off 1 base at V and 3 bases at J, with 7 bases between the two ends. The germline V gene encodes CDR1 SGHNT and CDR2 YYREEE (reference sequence). The CDR3 loop spans 13 amino acids. The CDR3 bases are TGTGCCAGCAGCTTGAAGGGGTACACTGAAGCTTTCTTT. Translation: CASSLKGYTEAFF.

V usage is TRBV10-3 and J usage is TRBJ2-7; TRBD1 matches at 7 bases. Germline V gives CDR1 ENHRY, CDR2 SYGVKD. The ends lost 6 bases at V and 6 bases at J; junction bases unmatched: 8. The CDR3 is made up of 13 amino acids. The CDR3 bases are TGTGCCATCAGGGGACAGATACCCCCCGAGCAGTACTTC. Protein sequence: CAIRGQIPPEQYF.

The rearrangement uses TRBV7-9 and TRBJ2-7; no clear D. Per the germline V gene, CDR1 is SEHNR and CDR2 is FQNEAQ (reference sequence). This CDR3 contains 14 residues. V gave up 5 bases and J gave up 0 bases, with 11 bases separating them. The CDR3, as DNA: TGTGCCAGCAGCCCACCTGACGTCTCCTACGAGCAGTACTTC. Translated: CASSPPDVSYEQYF.

The CDR3 sequence is CASSLGDRTGFRNQPQHF. The CDR3 nucleotides read TGTGCCAGCAGCTTAGGAGACCGGACAGGTTTTCGCAATCAGCCCCAGCATTTT. This sequence joins TRBV7-9 and TRBJ1-5; 7 positions agree with TRBD1. This CDR3 contains 18 residues. CDR1 and CDR2 (germline): SEHNR, FQNEAQ (reference sequence). J lost 2 bases, V lost 1 base, and 11 bases had no gene match.

The genes are TRBV10-3 and TRBJ1-2; 7 bases are a match to TRBD1. Germline assignment: CDR1 ENHRY and CDR2 SYGVKD. The CDR3 is 15 amino acids. Losses at the gene ends were 4 bases for V and 6 bases for J; bases not matched to a gene: 11. The CDR3 sequence: CAISGRTGESDGYTF. CDR3 coding DNA: TGTGCCATCAGTGGTCGTACAGGGGAGTCGGATGGCTACACCTTC.

The CDR3 region is CASSESGVSTDTQYF. DNA of the CDR3: TGTGCCAGCAGCGAAAGCGGGGTTAGCACAGATACGCAGTATTTT. This chain joins TRBV28 and TRBJ2-3, with TRBD2 matching 7 bases. Germline V gene sequence: CDR1 MDHEN, CDR2 SYDVKM. The CDR3 spans 15 residues. V gave up 6 bases and J gave up 0 bases; unmatched junction bases: 6.

The CDR3 nucleotides are TGTGCCAGCAGCCATGGACAGGGGGCCGGGGAGCTGTTTTTT. It specifies CASSHGQGAGELFF. J is TRBJ2-2 and V is TRBV13, with TRBD1 matching 10 bases. The CDR3 is made up of 14 amino acids. Germline trimming cut 5 bases from V and 6 bases from J; bases unmatched to any gene: 3. Germline lookup yields CDR1 PRHDT and CDR2 FYEKMQ (reference sequence).